These T cell receptor beta chains were read from a single sample in a study of T cells in Graves' hyperthyroidism and ophthalmopathy. TCRdb reprocessed the multiplex PCR reads via MiXCR and lists one record per CDR3 protein. Of hundreds of thousands of distinct CDR3 sequences in the sample, about 19% were seen once. The sequenced sample consisted of blood. The receptors derive from a young woman with Graves' hyperthyroidism. Each CDR3 is given with its conserved first and last residue. A D gene is named only where the DNA matches it firmly. A row's size may be missing; if present it is once, few, many or a size class.

CDR3 DNA | CDR3 protein | clone size | D gene | J gene | V gene
TGTGCCAGCAGCCCCGGCGGGGGGCCCCAGCATTTT | CASSPGGGPQHF | - | - | TRBJ1-5 | TRBV11-2
TGTGCCAGCAGCGGAGGGGGGGGGGGAGAGACCCAGTACTTC | CASSGGGGGETQYF | few | - | TRBJ2-5 | TRBV3-1
TGTGCCAGCAGCTTAGCTGGGGTTTCACCCCTCCACTTT | CASSLAGVSPLHF | - | - | TRBJ1-6 | TRBV7-8
TGTGCCAGCAGTTTCTTAACAGCTTTCCAAGAGACCCAGTACTTC | CASSFLTAFQETQYF | few | - | TRBJ2-5 | TRBV6-5
TGTGCCACCAGTGATTTCCCCAGGGAAGAGACCCAGTACTTC | CATSDFPREETQYF | many | - | TRBJ2-5 | TRBV24-1
TGCGCCAGCAGCCCGCGCGGGACAGGGGTAGGGCAGCCCCAGCATTTT | CASSPRGTGVGQPQHF | many | TRBD1 | TRBJ1-5 | TRBV5-1
TGCGCCAGCAGCCCTTTGACAGGGGGCAGGTACGAGCAGTACTTC | CASSPLTGGRYEQYF | many | TRBD1 | TRBJ2-7 | TRBV5-1
TGTGCCAGTAGTATAGTCCCCTCCGGCGGCTACACCTTC | CASSIVPSGGYTF | many | - | TRBJ1-2 | TRBV19
TGTGCCTGGAGGGGGGGTCTCGGAGCTTTCTTT | CAWRGGLGAFF | many | - | TRBJ1-1 | TRBV30
TGTGCCAGCAGCCAAGGAGGCCGGCAGCCAGAGACCCAGTACTTC | CASSQGGRQPETQYF | many | - | TRBJ2-5 | TRBV4-2
TGTGCCAGCACCCGGACGGGGGGAGAGACCCAGTACTTC | CASTRTGGETQYF | - | TRBD2 | TRBJ2-5 | TRBV2